Shown below are 3 T cell receptor beta chains from a single sample sequenced in a study of blood T cell repertoires in COVID-19. Data came from immunoSEQ multiplex PCR; TCRdb stores just in-frame clones and leaves some out. Among 20,000 to 30,000 clones, about 90% were seen once, and the ten largest hold over 1.5%. The sample was peripheral blood. These receptors were obtained from a woman aged 60 to 75 with active COVID-19.

The chain has TRBV6-6 and TRBJ2-7; D may be TRBD1 (6 bases). The V gene's germline CDR1 is MNHNY and CDR2 SVGAGI (reference sequence). The V gene lost 6 bases and the J gene lost 3 bases, with 12 bases spanning the gap. There are 13 residues in the CDR3. CDR3 sequence reads: CASRDSSDYEQYF. The DNA for the CDR3 is TGTGCCAGCAGGGACAGCTCGGACTACGAGCAGTACTTC.

The V call is TRBV5-1, the J call TRBJ1-6; D uncertain. The CDR3 totals 15 residues. Trimming removed 0 bases at V and 9 bases at J, with 13 bases between. Germline V lookup: CDR1 SGHRS, CDR2 YFSETQ. This CDR3 reads CASSLAGDLSSPLHF. Here the CDR3 DNA reads TGCGCCAGCAGCTTGGCGGGAGACCTAAGTTCACCCCTCCACTTT.

V gene TRBV5-4 combines with J gene TRBJ2-1, with 10 positions matching TRBD2. The germline V gene has CDR1 SGHNT and CDR2 YYREEE (reference sequence). V trimming: 0 bases; J trimming: 7 bases; junction bases outside the gene matches: 10. This CDR3 comprises 17 residues. The CDR3 sequence: CASSLVAGGLFSNEQFF. The CDR3 nucleotides read TGTGCCAGCAGCTTGGTAGCGGGAGGACTTTTTTCGAATGAGCAGTTCTTC.